The source of this T cell receptor (beta chain) is a study of CD8 T cells in ankylosing spondylitis. This clonotype was seen just once. Its target is not known. Sequence at one end of the junction differs from germline and may be a read error. This CDR3 comprises 15 residues. Germline CDR1 reads LGHDT; CDR2 reads YNNKEL (reference sequence). General observations from the study: Seemingly characteristic of ankylosing spondylitis blood was a TCR beta motif consisting of roughly 8 highly homologous variants. Reactive arthritis synovial fluid and blood were previously reported to contain some motif variants.

Making use of molecular barcodes, quantitative 5'-RACE generated TCR beta libraries. One entry per CDR3 protein, called by TCRdb with MiXCR from the 5' RACE reads. The sample has about 350,000 distinct CDR3 sequences; around 20% are singletons. Sample: blood, either unsorted or a sorted T cell fraction (not recorded which). The clonotype was recovered from a male donor with ankylosing spondylitis or in good health (not recorded which). The chain carries TRBV3-1 and TRBJ2-1; 7 bases map to TRBD2. CDR3 sequence (DNA): TGTGCTAGCAGCCAAACCCTCTCGGGGGGCAATGAGCAGTTCTTC. It yields the protein CASSQTLSGGNEQFF.